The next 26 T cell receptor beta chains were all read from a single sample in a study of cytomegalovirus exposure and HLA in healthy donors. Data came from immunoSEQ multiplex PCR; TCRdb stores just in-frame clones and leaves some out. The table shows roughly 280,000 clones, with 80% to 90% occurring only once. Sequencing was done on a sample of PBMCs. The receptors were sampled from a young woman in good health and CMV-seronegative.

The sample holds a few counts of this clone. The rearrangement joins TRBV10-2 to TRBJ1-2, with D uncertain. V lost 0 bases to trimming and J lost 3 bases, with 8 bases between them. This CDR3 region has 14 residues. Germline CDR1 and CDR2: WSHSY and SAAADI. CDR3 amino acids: CASSESGGYYGYTF. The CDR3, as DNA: TGCGCCAGCAGTGAGTCCGGCGGCTACTATGGCTACACCTTC.

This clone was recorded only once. The CDR3 spells CASSLMGRSEAFF. In DNA form, the CDR3 reads TGTGCCAGCAGTTTAATGGGCAGATCTGAAGCTTTCTTT. The chain joins TRBV28 to TRBJ1-1; D is unresolved. CDR1 and CDR2 (germline): MDHEN, SYDVKM. The ends were cut back, 2 bases at V and 6 bases at J, with 10 bases in the middle. This CDR3 spans 13 amino acids.

Here the CDR3 reads CASSVSRGTGELFF. CDR3 DNA: TGTGCCAGCAGCGTATCTCGGGGGACCGGGGAGCTGTTTTTT. The chain employs TRBV9 and TRBJ2-2; D may be TRBD2 (6 bases). This CDR3 spans 14 amino acids. V lost 1 base and J lost 5, with 9 bases in between. Germline-derived CDR1 and CDR2 are SGDLS and YYNGEE.

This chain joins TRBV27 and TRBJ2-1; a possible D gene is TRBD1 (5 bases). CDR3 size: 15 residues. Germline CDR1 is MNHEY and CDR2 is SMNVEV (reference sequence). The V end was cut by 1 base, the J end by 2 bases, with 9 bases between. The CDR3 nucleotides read TGTGCCAGCAGTTTATGGCAGGGCGCCTACAATGAGCAGTTCTTC. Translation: CASSLWQGAYNEQFF.

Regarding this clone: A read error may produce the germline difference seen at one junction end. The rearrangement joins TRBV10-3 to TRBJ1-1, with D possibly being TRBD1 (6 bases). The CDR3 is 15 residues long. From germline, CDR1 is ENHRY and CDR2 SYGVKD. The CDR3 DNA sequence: TGTGCCATCAGCCCAACAGGGAACCGGAACATTGAAGCTTTCTTT. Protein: CAISPTGNRNIEAFF.

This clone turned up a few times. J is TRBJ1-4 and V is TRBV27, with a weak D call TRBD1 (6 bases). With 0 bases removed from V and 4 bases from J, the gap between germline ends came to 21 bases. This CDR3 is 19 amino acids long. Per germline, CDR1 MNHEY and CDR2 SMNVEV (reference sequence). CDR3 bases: TGTGCCAGCAGTTTATCAGGGGGTTCCCAATTGATTGGTAATGAAAAACTGTTTTTT. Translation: CASSLSGGSQLIGNEKLFF.

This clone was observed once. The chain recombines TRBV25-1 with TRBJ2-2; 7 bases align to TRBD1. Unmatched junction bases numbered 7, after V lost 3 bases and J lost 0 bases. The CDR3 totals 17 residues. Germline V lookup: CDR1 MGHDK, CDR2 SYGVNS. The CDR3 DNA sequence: TGTGCCAGCAGTGATCCCAGGGACAGACCGAACACCGGGGAGCTGTTTTTT. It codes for CASSDPRDRPNTGELFF.

Here the CDR3 DNA reads TGCAGCGTGCGGCCACAGGAGAACACTGAAGCTTTCTTT. This gives the protein CSVRPQENTEAFF. The chain joins TRBV29-1 to TRBJ1-1; tentative D call: TRBD1 (5 bases). Germline CDR1 is SQVTM and CDR2 is ANQGSEA. V lost 6 bases and J 1 base, leaving 12 bases between the germline ends. The CDR3 runs to 13 residues.

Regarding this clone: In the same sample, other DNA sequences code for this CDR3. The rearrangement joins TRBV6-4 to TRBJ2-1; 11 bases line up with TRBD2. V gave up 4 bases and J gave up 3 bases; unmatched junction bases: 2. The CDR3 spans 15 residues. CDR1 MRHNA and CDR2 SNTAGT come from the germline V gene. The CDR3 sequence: CASSGTSGGYNEQFF. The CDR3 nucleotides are TGTGCCAGCAGTGGTACTAGCGGGGGCTACAATGAGCAGTTCTTC.

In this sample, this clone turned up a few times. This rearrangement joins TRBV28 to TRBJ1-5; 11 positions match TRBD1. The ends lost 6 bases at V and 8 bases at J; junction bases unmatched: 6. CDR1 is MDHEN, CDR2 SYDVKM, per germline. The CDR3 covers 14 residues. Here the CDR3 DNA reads TGTGCCAGCAGCGGGGACAGGGGGAGTGAGCCCCAGCATTTT. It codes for CASSGDRGSEPQHF.

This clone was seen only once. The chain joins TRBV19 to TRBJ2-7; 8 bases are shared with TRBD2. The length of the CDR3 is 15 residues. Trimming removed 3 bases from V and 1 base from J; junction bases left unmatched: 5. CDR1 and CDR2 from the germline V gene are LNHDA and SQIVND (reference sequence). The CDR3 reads CASSMVAGGSYEQYF. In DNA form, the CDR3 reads TGTGCCAGTAGTATGGTGGCGGGGGGATCCTACGAGCAGTACTTC.

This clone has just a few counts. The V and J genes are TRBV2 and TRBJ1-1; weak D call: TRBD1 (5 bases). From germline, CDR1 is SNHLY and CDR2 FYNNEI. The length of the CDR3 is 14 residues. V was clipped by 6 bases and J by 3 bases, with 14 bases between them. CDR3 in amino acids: CASRQRGGDTEAFF. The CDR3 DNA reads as TGTGCCAGCAGGCAGCGGGGGGGGGACACTGAAGCTTTCTTT.

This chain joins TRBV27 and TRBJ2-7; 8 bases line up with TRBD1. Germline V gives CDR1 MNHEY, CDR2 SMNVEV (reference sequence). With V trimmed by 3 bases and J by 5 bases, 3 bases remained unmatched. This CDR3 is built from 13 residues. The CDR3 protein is CASSLQGAHEQYF. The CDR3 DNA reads TGTGCCAGCAGTTTGCAGGGGGCCCACGAGCAGTACTTC.

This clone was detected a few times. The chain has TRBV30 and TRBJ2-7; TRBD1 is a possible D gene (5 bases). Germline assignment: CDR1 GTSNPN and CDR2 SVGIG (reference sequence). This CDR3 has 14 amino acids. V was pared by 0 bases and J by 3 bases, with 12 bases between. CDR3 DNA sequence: TGTGCCTGGAGTGTAGGAATACAGGACTACGAGCAGTACTTC. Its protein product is CAWSVGIQDYEQYF.

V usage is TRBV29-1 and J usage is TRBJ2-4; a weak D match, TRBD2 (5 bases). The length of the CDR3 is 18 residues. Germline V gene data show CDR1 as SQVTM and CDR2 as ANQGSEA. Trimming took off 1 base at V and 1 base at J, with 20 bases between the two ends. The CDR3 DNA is TGCAGCGTTGAAGGCCCCATTCTGTCGAGAGGGGCCAAAAACATTCAGTACTTC. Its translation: CSVEGPILSRGAKNIQYF. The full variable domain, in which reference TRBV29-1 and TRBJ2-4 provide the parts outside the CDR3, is SAVISQKPSRDICQRGTSLTIQCQVDSQVTMMFWYRQQPGQSLTLIATANQGSEATYESGFVIDKFPISRPNLTFSTLTVSNMSPEDSSIYLCSVEGPILSRGAKNIQYFGAGTRLSVL.

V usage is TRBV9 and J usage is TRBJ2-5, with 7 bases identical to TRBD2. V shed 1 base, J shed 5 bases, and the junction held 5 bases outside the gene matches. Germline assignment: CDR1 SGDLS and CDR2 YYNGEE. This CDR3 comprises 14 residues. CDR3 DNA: TGTGCCAGCAGCGTAAGCGGGGCAGGGGAGACCCAGTACTTC. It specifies CASSVSGAGETQYF.

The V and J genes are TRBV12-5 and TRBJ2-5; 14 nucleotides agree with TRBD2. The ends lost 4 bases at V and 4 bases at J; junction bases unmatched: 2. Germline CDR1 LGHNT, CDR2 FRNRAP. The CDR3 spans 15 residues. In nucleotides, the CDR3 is TGTGCTAGTGGTTCGGGACTAGCGGGAGCAGAGACCCAGTACTTC. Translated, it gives CASGSGLAGAETQYF.

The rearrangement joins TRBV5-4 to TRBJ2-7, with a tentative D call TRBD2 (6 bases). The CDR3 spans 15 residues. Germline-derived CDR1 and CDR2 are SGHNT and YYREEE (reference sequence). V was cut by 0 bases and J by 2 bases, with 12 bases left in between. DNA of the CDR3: TGTGCCAGCAGCTTGGGGGGGGACCAGACCTACGAGCAGTACTTC. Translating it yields CASSLGGDQTYEQYF.

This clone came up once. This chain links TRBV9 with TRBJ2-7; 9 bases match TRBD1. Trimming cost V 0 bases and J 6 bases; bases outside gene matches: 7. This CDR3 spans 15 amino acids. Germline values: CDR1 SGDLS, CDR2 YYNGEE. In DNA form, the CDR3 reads TGTGCCAGCAGCGTAGCCCCGGGACAGGGACGCGAGCAGTACTTC. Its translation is CASSVAPGQGREQYF.

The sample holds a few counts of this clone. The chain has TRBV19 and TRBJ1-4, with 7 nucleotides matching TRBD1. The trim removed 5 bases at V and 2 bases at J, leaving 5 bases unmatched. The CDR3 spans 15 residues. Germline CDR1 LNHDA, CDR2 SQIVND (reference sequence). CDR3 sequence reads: CASSLTGSTNEKLFF. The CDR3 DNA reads TGTGCCAGTAGTCTGACAGGGAGCACTAATGAAAAACTGTTTTTT.

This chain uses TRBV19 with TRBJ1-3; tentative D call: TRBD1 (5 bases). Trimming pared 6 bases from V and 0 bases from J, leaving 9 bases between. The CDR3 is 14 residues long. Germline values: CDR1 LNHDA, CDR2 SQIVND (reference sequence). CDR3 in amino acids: CASSATGSGNTIYF. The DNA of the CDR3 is TGTGCCAGTAGCGCTACAGGCTCTGGAAACACCATATATTTT.

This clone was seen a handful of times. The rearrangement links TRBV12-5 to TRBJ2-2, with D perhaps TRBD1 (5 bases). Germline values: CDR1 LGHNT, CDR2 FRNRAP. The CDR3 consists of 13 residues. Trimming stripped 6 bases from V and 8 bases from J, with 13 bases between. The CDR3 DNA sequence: TGTGCTAGTGGCCGACAGCGTCGGGGGGAGCTGTTTTTT. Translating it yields CASGRQRRGELFF.

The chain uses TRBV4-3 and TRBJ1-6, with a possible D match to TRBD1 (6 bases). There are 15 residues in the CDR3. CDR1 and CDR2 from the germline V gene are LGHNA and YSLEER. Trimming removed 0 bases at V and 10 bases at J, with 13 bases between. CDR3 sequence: CASSQDRGAQSPLHF. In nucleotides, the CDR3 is TGCGCCAGCAGCCAAGATCGGGGGGCTCAGTCACCCCTCCACTTT.

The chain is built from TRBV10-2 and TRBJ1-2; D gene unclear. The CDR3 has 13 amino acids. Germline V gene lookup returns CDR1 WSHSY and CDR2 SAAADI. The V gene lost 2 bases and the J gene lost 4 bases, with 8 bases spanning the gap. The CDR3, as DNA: TGCGCCAGCAGTGAGGACTGGTCCTATGGCTACACCTTC. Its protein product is CASSEDWSYGYTF.

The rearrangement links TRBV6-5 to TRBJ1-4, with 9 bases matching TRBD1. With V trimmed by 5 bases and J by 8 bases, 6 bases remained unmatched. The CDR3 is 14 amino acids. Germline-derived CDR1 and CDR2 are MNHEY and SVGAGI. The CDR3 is CASSADRGEEKLFF. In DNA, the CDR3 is TGTGCCAGCAGTGCGGACAGGGGAGAAGAAAAACTGTTTTTT.

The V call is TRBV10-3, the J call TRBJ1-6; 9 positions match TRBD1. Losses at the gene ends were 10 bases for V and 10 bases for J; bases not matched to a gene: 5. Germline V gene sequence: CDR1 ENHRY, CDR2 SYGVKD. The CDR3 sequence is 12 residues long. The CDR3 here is CATRTGESPLHF. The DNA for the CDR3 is TGTGCCACAAGGACAGGGGAGTCACCCCTCCACTTT.